Listed below are T cell receptor beta chains from one sample, sequenced in a study of neoadjuvant anti-PD-1 for oral cavity cancer. Only in-frame clones appear in the TCRdb table, and some are missing; sequencing was by immunoSEQ multiplex PCR. The table lists about 23,000 clones, 40% to 45% of them singletons, with under 50% in the top ten. The starting material was tumor tissue, obtained after nivolumab (anti-PD-1) treatment. These receptor sequences come from a person between 40 and 85 years old with oral cavity squamous cell carcinoma. The CDR3 runs from the conserved cysteine through the conserved F or W. D genes are given only for firm matches. Size is omitted from some rows. Given values are once, few, many or a class for expanded clones.

>few|TRBJ1-2|-|TRBV10-3
CAISDSSNYGYTF
TGTGCCATCAGCGACAGTTCTAACTATGGCTACACCTTC
>-|TRBJ2-7|-|TRBV6-1
CASSEDRVVYEQYF
TGTGCCAGCAGTGAAGACAGGGTAGTCTACGAGCAGTACTTC
>-|TRBJ2-4|-|TRBV15
CATSRRPDQRNIQYF
TGTGCCACCAGCAGACGCCCAGACCAGCGGAACATTCAGTACTTC
>-|TRBJ2-7|-|TRBV18
CASSLTGQSLSYEQYF
TGTGCCAGCTCACTGACAGGACAGAGTCTCTCCTACGAGCAGTACTTC
>-|TRBJ1-1|-|TRBV6-5
CASSYWQVNTEAFF
TGTGCCAGCAGTTACTGGCAGGTGAACACTGAAGCTTTCTTT
>few|TRBJ1-1|-|TRBV19
CASSIDPGRVNTEAFF
TGTGCCAGTAGTATAGACCCGGGTAGAGTCAACACTGAAGCTTTCTTT
>medium-sized|TRBJ1-5|-|TRBV27
CASSPSPRRASNQPQHF
TGTGCCAGCAGTCCCTCACCCCGGCGGGCCAGCAATCAGCCCCAGCATTTT
>-|TRBJ2-7|-|TRBV9
CASSTSWAASYEQYF
TGTGCCAGCAGCACCAGCTGGGCAGCATCCTACGAGCAGTACTTC
>few|TRBJ2-1|-|TRBV18
CASSPGLGEQFF
TGTGCCAGCTCACCGGGGTTGGGTGAGCAGTTCTTC
>many|TRBJ1-2|-|TRBV10-3
CASSEWAGRDGYTF
TGTGCCAGCAGTGAATGGGCAGGGAGAGATGGCTACACCTTC
>few|TRBJ1-1|-|TRBV7-9
CASSLLGGVSNTEAFF
TGTGCCAGCAGCTTACTAGGGGGGGTGTCGAACACTGAAGCTTTCTTT
>-|TRBJ1-2|TRBD1|TRBV19
CASSPTGGDYGYTF
TGTGCCAGTAGCCCTACAGGGGGTGACTATGGCTACACCTTC
>once|TRBJ2-4|-|TRBV11-2
CASSLEGVLKNIQYF
TGTGCCAGCAGCTTAGAAGGGGTTCTCAAAAACATTCAGTACTTC
>-|TRBJ2-3|TRBD2|TRBV10-3
CAISDRPTAGGNTQYF
TGTGCCATCAGTGATCGGCCGACGGCGGGGGGAAATACGCAGTATTTT
>-|TRBJ1-2|-|TRBV5-6
CASSLDSKLYGYTF
TGTGCCAGCAGCTTAGACAGTAAACTCTATGGCTACACCTTC
>-|TRBJ1-1|TRBD1|TRBV7-6
CASSPRGGTVNTEAFF
TGTGCCAGCAGCCCTAGGGGGGGGACAGTTAACACTGAAGCTTTCTTT
>once|TRBJ2-7|-|TRBV27
CASSFSRTYEQYF
TGTGCCAGCAGTTTTTCTAGGACCTACGAGCAGTACTTC
>-|TRBJ2-7|-|TRBV5-6
CASSSGGQVNYYEQYF
TGTGCCAGCAGCTCTGGAGGCCAGGTGAACTACTACGAGCAGTACTTC
>-|TRBJ2-6|-|TRBV5-1
CASSLDYDSGANVLTF
TGCGCCAGCAGCTTGGATTACGATTCTGGGGCCAACGTCCTGACTTTC
>-|TRBJ1-2|TRBD1|TRBV27
CASSVQQGASGYTF
TGTGCCAGCAGTGTACAGCAGGGGGCTTCTGGCTACACCTTC
>-|TRBJ2-1|TRBD1|TRBV6-1
CASRQTLNRGNEQFF
TGTGCCAGCAGACAAACCTTAAACAGGGGTAATGAGCAGTTCTTC
>-|TRBJ2-7|TRBD1|TRBV7-3
CASSLMGQTSYEQYF
TGTGCCAGCAGCTTAATGGGACAGACCTCCTACGAGCAGTACTTC
>-|TRBJ1-1|-|TRBV6-4
CASRTGSEVGNTEAFF
TGTGCCAGCAGAACAGGGTCTGAAGTGGGGAACACTGAAGCTTTCTTT
>-|TRBJ1-6|-|TRBV5-6
CASSLATGRNSPLHF
TGTGCCAGCAGCTTGGCAACAGGTAGAAATTCACCCCTCCACTTT
>-|TRBJ1-1|-|TRBV28
CASSTYEVGENFLKAFF
TGTGCCAGCAGTACCTACGAAGTGGGCGAAAACTTTTTGAAAGCTTTCTTT
>few|TRBJ2-6|-|TRBV2
CASAGELSGANVLTF
TGTGCCAGCGCAGGGGAGCTCTCTGGGGCCAACGTCCTGACTTTC
>-|TRBJ2-2|TRBD1|TRBV27
CASRGGDRVAGELFF
TGTGCCAGCCGGGGAGGGGACAGGGTGGCCGGGGAGCTGTTTTTT
>-|TRBJ1-3|-|TRBV5-1
CASSLEGRSHGNTIYF
TGCGCCAGCAGCTTGGAGGGCCGCTCCCATGGAAACACCATATATTTT
>few|TRBJ1-1|-|TRBV25-1
CASSLAGGSTEAFF
TGTGCCAGCAGTCTAGCTGGGGGAAGTACTGAAGCTTTCTTT
>-|TRBJ2-1|TRBD2|TRBV2
CAIIAGESYNEQFF
TGTGCCATAATAGCGGGCGAATCCTACAATGAGCAGTTCTTC
>-|TRBJ2-5|TRBD1|TRBV18
CASSPGTGGRETQYF
TGTGCCAGCTCACCAGGGACAGGGGGCCGGGAGACCCAGTACTTC
>many|TRBJ2-2|-|TRBV7-6
CASSFGGYYTGELFF
TGTGCCAGCAGCTTCGGGGGCTACTACACCGGGGAGCTGTTTTTT
>-|TRBJ2-2|-|TRBV5-6
CASSPHGNTGELFF
TGTGCCAGCAGCCCCCACGGCAACACCGGGGAGCTGTTTTTT
>-|TRBJ2-1|TRBD1|TRBV4-2
CASSRDSNPNEQFF
TGTGCCAGCAGTCGGGACAGTAACCCCAATGAGCAGTTCTTC
>many|TRBJ1-4|-|TRBV2
CASRIISAEDEKLFF
TGTGCCAGCAGGATTATAAGCGCAGAGGACGAAAAACTGTTTTTT
>-|TRBJ2-1|-|TRBV15
CATSRGQGVVNEQFF
TGTGCCACCAGCAGAGGGCAGGGAGTAGTGAATGAGCAGTTCTTC
>-|TRBJ2-2|TRBD1|TRBV19
CASRGQGVTGELFF
TGTGCCAGTAGGGGACAGGGAGTCACCGGGGAGCTGTTTTTT
>-|TRBJ2-2|-|TRBV7-3
CASSPRGPMTGELFF
TGTGCCAGCAGCCCACGGGGACCAATGACCGGGGAGCTGTTTTTT
>-|TRBJ2-1|-|TRBV10-3
CAISESVQLTNYNEQFF
TGTGCCATCAGTGAGTCAGTGCAGTTGACCAACTACAATGAGCAGTTCTTC
>many|TRBJ2-2|-|TRBV5-5
CASSPDAGELFF
TGTGCCAGCAGCCCCGACGCCGGGGAGCTGTTTTTT
>few|TRBJ2-1|-|TRBV30
CAWMKGNEQFF
TGTGCCTGGATGAAGGGAAATGAGCAGTTCTTC
>many|TRBJ1-1|-|TRBV6-5
CASTYPGGNTEAFF
TGTGCCAGCACCTACCCGGGCGGGAACACTGAAGCTTTCTTT
>-|TRBJ2-7|-|TRBV7-2
CASSRQRVGEQYF
TGTGCCAGCAGCCGACAGAGGGTCGGCGAGCAGTACTTC
>few|TRBJ1-1|TRBD1|TRBV5-1
CASSRGQRNEAFF
TGCGCCAGCAGCCGGGGACAGCGAAACGAAGCTTTCTTT
>-|TRBJ1-4|-|TRBV5-4
CASSLAGDYNEKLFF
TGTGCCAGCAGCTTGGCCGGGGACTACAATGAAAAACTGTTTTTT